The T cell receptor (beta chain) under discussion was sequenced for a study of Graves' ophthalmopathy and Graves' hyperthyroidism. About the research overall: Stable hyperthyroidism denotes an absence of ophthalmopathy throughout 18 months of follow-up. Overall study results and limits: Detected in blood as well were most expanded thyroid clonotypes with frequency above 0.001.

This clonotype came up many times. Its specificity is unknown. Amplification of TCR beta CDR3 regions used RNA transcripts. HTBI primers were employed in first-round RT-PCR, then a second-round multiplex PCR followed. TCRdb re-derived calls from the multiplex PCR reads in MiXCR, one entry per CDR3 protein. The sample holds about 590,000 distinct CDR3 sequences, about 35% seen once. Other autoimmune diseases, uncontrolled infections, pregnancy or lactation excluded patients from enrollment. With 6 bases removed from V and 10 bases from J, the gap between germline ends came to 12 bases. Germline V gives CDR1 LGHNT, CDR2 FRNRAP. This CDR3 is 12 amino acids long.

The sample consisted of peripheral blood or thyroid tissue (not recorded which). This receptor was obtained from an adult man with Graves' hyperthyroidism. The V gene is TRBV12-5, the J gene TRBJ1-4, with D unresolved. The CDR3 nucleotides are TGTGCTAGTGGCCTTCCCCCGGGAAAACTGTTTTTT. Its protein product is CASGLPPGKLFF. The full variable domain, its missing parts supplied by reference TRBV12-5 and TRBJ1-4, is DARVTQTPRHKVTEMGQEVTMRCQPILGHNTVFWYRQTMMQGLELLAYFRNRAPLDDSGMPKDRFSAEMPDATLATLKIQPSEPRDSAVYFCASGLPPGKLFFGSGTQLSVL.